This TCR beta chain originates from a study of CD8+ T cells in alopecia areata listed by TCRdb under 2018. General notes on the study: Treated patients were enrolled in an open-label pilot trial of oral tofacitinib, 5 to 10 mg twice daily, for moderate-to-severe alopecia areata. Patients received tofacitinib for 6 to 18 months and were then followed off drug for 6 months to check for delayed response and recurrence. For the treated patients, the SALT score, which quantifies what percentage of scalp surface area is affected, served as the measure of disease severity. The study used high-throughput TCRbeta sequencing to examine T cell clonal expansion in alopecia areata, in both the C3H/HeJ mouse model and human patients. Scalp tissue and sorted CD4+ and CD8+ peripheral blood T cells from patchy and totalis/universalis alopecia areata patients and from healthy controls were covered by human TCRbeta sequencing. Biopsies were taken from tofacitinib-treated patients at baseline and again at 4 and 24 weeks into treatment, and several of those patients also had a later scalp biopsy. Clonality in the scalp was compared among normal scalp (n=4), patchy alopecia areata scalp (n=8), and alopecia totalis/universalis scalp (n=8). RNA was obtained with the PAXgene miRNA kit for fixed scalp, the miRNeasy kit for PBMCs, and the RNeasy kit for mouse skin. TCRbeta CDR3 regions were amplified by immunoSEQ multiplex PCR using 35 Vbeta forward and 13 Jbeta reverse primers.

Germline trimming amounts to 1 base on V and 7 bases on J, with 11 as the count of junction bases outside the gene matches. CDR1 SEHNR and CDR2 FQNEAQ were looked up in the germline V gene (reference sequence). Counted from cysteine to phenylalanine, this CDR3 has 16 amino acids. Only CDR3 DNA is held: 48 bases, read in frame from base 1. The full study reports these points: Higher clonality and more expanded CD8+ clones were observed in lesional scalp than in normal scalp, particularly in alopecia totalis/universalis, a finding suggestive of antigenic drive. Shared TCR sequences between patients were less evident than in mice, which may be partly attributable to HLA diversity in the patient population. Many expanded lesional clones were found to persist in scalp and blood during tofacitinib treatment, and relapse after treatment cessation may be partly explained by this persistence. Because the treated cohort was small and had just a single nonresponder, larger studies are needed to establish links between baseline CD8+ expansion and response. With tofacitinib, both scalp clonality and the number of expanded CD8+ clones among the top 100 scalp clones went down significantly. Unlike mouse skin, where gammadelta T cells dominate, normal human skin contains resident alphabeta T cells that get sequenced too, which complicates analysis of the scalp TCR repertoire.

What this sample's treatment or condition label stands for: oral pan-JAK inhibitor, 5-10 mg twice daily. From alopecia areata patients, peripheral blood was collected along with lesional scalp punch biopsies. PBMCs were isolated by density centrifugation and stained for CD3, CD4 and CD8, and CD4+ and CD8+ T cells were sorted on a FACSAria. Of note for this clone: The specificity of this receptor is unknown. Within one base of it there is no much larger clone, and no base qualities were kept.

Receptor libraries were prepared by the immunoSEQ multiplex PCR assay. For TCR sequencing, RNA was extracted from every sample and reverse transcribed into cDNA to serve as template. SuperScript III was used to make first-strand cDNA, primed with a 2:1 mix of oligo-dT and random hexamers. A synthetic immune receptor repertoire was used to gauge amplification bias, and whatever bias remained was removed computationally. As for how the authors treated the data: After raw reads were preprocessed to remove errors, the CDR3 was defined following IMGT conventions as running from the conserved cysteine to phenylalanine. Clonality was calculated as 1 minus Shannon entropy normalized by log2 of the number of productive unique TCRs. Whether each scalp clone was CD4 or CD8 was inferred by checking scalp TCRbeta sequences against the CD4 and CD8 repertoires from sorted blood. TCRdb holds this immuneACCESS table with in-frame rearrangements only. Some clones are missing; in checked studies, unresolved V genes explain under half, and the rest has no known cause. The DNA gave D and trimming, while V, J and clone size come from that table. This sample has 95,000 to 110,000 clones in its table, and under 90% of those were observed once. 11% of the sample comes from the top ten.

Recombination connected TRBV7-9 to TRBJ1-2; 8 middle bases align to TRBD1. The sample was CD8+ T cells sorted from blood, taken around week 31, from a patient treated with tofacitinib. The TCR sequence derives from a human donor with alopecia areata. The DNA sequence is as follows: TGTGCCAGCAGCTTAGTTATAGACAGGGGAGTTGCTGGCTACACCTTC. The resulting protein is CASSLVIDRGVAGYTF.